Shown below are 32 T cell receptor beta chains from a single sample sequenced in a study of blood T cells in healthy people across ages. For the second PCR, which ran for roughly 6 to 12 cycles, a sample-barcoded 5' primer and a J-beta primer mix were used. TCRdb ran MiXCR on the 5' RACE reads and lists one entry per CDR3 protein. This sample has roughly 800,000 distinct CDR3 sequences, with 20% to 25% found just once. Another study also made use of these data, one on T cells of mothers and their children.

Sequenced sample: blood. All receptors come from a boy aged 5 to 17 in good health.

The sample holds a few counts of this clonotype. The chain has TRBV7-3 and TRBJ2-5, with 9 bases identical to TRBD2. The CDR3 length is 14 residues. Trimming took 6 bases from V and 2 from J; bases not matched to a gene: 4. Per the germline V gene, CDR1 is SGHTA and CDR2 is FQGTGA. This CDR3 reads CASSSAGGQETQYF. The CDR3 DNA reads TGTGCCAGCAGTTCAGCGGGGGGTCAAGAGACCCAGTACTTC.

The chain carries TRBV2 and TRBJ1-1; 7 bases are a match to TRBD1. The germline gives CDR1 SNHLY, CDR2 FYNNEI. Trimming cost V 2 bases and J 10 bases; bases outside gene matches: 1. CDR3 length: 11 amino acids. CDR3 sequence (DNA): TGTGCCAGCAGTGAATACAGGGGAGCTTTCTTT. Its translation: CASSEYRGAFF.

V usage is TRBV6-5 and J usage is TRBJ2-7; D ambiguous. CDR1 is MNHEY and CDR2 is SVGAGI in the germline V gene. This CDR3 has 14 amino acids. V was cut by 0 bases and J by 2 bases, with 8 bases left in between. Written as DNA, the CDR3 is TGTGCCAGCAGTTACTCGAGGTCCCCCTACGAGCAGTACTTC. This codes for CASSYSRSPYEQYF.

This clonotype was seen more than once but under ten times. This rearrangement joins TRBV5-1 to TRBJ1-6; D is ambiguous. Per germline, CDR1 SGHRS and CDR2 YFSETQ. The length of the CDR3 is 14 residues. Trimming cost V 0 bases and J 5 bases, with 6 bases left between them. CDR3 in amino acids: CASSLADNNSPLHF. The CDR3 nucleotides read TGCGCCAGCAGCTTGGCAGATAATAATTCACCCCTCCACTTT. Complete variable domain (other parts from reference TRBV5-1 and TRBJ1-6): KAGVTQTPRYLIKTRGQQVTLSCSPISGHRSVSWYQQTPGQGLQFLFEYFSETQRNKGNFPGRFSGRQFSNSRSEMNVSTLELGDSALYLCASSLADNNSPLHFGNGTRLTVT.

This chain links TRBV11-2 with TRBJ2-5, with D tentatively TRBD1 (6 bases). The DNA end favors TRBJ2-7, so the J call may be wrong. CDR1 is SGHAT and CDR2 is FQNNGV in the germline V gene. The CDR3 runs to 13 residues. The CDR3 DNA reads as TGTGCCAGCACCCTTGAGGGGGCCTACGAGCAGTACTTC. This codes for CASTLEGAYEQYF.

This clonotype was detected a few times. CDR3: CASSLIPSGELFF. The CDR3, as DNA: TGTGCCAGCAGCTTAATTCCCTCCGGGGAGCTGTTTTTT. The chain recombines TRBV7-3 with TRBJ2-2; D not resolved. The CDR3 is 13 residues long. Looked up from germline, CDR1 is SGHTA and CDR2 is FQGTGA. Trimming left V 1 base short and J 6 bases short, with 6 bases between.

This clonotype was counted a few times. CDR3 sequence: CASSLGGAQDEQYF. The CDR3 DNA reads as TGTGCCAGCAGTTTAGGAGGGGCGCAGGACGAGCAGTACTTC. V is TRBV28 and J is TRBJ2-7, with D maybe TRBD2 (6 bases). Germline V CDR1 and CDR2: MDHEN, SYDVKM. The ends were cut back, 2 bases at V and 5 bases at J, with 13 bases in the middle. This CDR3 is built from 14 residues.

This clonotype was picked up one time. The DNA of the CDR3 is TGTGCCAGCAGGCACCGTAACTTCCAGGGGAATAAAAACATTCAGTACTTC. Amino acids: CASRHRNFQGNKNIQYF. This sequence joins TRBV28 and TRBJ2-4, with D possibly being TRBD1 (6 bases). This CDR3 contains 17 residues. Germline CDR1 MDHEN, CDR2 SYDVKM. Trimming removed 6 bases from V and 4 bases from J, with 22 bases in between.

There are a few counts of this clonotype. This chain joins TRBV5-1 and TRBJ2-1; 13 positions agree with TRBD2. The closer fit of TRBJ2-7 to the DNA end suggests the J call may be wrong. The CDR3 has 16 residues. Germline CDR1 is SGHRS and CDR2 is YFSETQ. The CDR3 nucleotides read TGCGCCAGCAGCCATCCAGGGACTAGCGGGATTTACGAGCAGTACTTC. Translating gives CASSHPGTSGIYEQYF.

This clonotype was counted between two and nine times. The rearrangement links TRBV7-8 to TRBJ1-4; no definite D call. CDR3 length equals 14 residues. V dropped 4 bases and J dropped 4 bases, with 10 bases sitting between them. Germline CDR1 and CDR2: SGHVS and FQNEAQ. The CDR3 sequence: CASSSADNNEKLFF. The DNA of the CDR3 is TGTGCCAGCAGCTCCGCTGATAATAATGAAAAACTGTTTTTT. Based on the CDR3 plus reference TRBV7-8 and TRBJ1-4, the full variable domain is GAGVSQSPRYKVAKRGQDVALRCDPISGHVSLFWYQQALGQGPEFLTYFQNEAQLDKSGLPSDRFFAERPEGSVSTLKIQRTQQEDSAVYLCASSSADNNEKLFFGSGTQLSVL.

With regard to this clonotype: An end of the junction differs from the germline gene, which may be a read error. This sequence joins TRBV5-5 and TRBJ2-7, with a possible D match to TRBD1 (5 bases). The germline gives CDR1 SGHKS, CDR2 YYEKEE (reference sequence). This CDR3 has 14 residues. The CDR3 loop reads CVSSLAGKNYEQYF. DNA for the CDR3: TGTGTCAGCAGCTTGGCAGGGAAGAACTACGAGCAGTACTTC.

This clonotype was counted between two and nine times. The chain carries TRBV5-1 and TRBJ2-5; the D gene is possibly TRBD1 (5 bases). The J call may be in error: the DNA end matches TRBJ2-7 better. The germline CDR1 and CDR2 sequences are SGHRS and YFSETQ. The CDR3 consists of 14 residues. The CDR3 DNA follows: TGCGCCAGCAGCTTTGGGGCCTACTCCTACGAGCAGTACTTC. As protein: CASSFGAYSYEQYF.

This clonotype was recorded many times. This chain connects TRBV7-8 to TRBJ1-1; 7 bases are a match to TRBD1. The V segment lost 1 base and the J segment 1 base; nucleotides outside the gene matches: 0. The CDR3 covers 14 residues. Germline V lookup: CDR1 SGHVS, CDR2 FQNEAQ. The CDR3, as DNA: TGTGCCAGCAGCTTAGGGACAGGGAACACTGAAGCTTTCTTT. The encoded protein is CASSLGTGNTEAFF.

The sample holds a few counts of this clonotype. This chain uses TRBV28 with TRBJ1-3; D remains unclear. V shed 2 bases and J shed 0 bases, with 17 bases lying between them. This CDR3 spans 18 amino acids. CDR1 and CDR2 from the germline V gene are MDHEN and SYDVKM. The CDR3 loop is CASSLTARRIVSGNTIYF. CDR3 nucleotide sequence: TGTGCCAGCAGTTTAACCGCCCGGAGAATCGTCTCTGGAAACACCATATATTTT.

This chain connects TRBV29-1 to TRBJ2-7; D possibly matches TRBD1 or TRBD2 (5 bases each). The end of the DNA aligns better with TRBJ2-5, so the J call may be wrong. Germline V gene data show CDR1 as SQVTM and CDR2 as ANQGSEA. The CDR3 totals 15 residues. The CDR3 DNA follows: TGCAGCGTTGAGTTACGGGACCGGATGGAAGAGACCCAGTACTTC. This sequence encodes CSVELRDRMEETQYF.

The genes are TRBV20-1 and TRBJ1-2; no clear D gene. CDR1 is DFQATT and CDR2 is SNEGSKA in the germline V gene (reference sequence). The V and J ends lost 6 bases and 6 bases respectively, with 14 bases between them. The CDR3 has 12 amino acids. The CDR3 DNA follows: TGCAGTGCCGCGACGGACCCCAATGGCTACACCTTC. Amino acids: CSAATDPNGYTF.

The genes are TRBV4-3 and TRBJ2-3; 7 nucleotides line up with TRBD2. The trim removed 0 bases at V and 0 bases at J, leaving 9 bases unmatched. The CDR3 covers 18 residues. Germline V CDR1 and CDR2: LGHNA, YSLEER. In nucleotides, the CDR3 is TGCGCCAGCAGCCAAGATCGGTCCAGCGGGACTAGCACAGATACGCAGTATTTT. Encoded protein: CASSQDRSSGTSTDTQYF.

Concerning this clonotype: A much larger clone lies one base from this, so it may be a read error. The CDR3: CAWSTGTASMNTEPFF. CDR3 coding DNA: TGTGCCTGGAGTACGGGGACAGCATCGATGAACACTGAACCTTTCTTT. V usage is TRBV30 and J usage is TRBJ1-1; 7 bases are a match to TRBD1. Germline V lookup: CDR1 GTSNPN, CDR2 SVGIG (reference sequence). This CDR3 has 16 amino acids.

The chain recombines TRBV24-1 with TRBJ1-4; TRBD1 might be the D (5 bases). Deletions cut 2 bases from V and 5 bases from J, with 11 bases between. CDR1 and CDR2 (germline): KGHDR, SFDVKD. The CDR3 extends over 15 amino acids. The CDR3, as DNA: TGTGCCACCAGTGATTCCAGGGAGCTGAATGAAAAACTGTTTTTT. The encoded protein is CATSDSRELNEKLFF.

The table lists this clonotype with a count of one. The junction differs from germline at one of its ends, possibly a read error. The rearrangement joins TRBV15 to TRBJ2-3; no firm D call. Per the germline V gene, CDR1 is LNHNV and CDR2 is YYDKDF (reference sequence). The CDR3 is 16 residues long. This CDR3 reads CATGRDLGLTTDTQYF. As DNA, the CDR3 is TGTGCCACCGGCAGAGATCTTGGGCTGACGACAGATACGCAGTATTTT.

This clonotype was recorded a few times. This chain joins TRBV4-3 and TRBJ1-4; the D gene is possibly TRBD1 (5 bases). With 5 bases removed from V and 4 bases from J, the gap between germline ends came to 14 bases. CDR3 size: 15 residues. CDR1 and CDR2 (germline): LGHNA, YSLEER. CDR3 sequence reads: CASSSAGGLNEKLFF. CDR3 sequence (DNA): TGCGCCAGCAGCTCAGCCGGGGGTCTTAATGAAAAACTGTTTTTT.

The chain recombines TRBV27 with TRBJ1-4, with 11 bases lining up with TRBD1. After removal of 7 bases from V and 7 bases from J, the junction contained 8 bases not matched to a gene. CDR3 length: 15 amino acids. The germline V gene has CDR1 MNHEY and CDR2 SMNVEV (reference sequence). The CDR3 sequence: CASTNSGTGGEKLFF. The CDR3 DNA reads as TGTGCCAGCACTAACTCCGGGACAGGGGGTGAAAAACTGTTTTTT.

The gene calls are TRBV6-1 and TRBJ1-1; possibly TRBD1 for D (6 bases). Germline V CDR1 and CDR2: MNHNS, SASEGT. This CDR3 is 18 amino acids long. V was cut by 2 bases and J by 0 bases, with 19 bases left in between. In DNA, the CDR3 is TGTGCCAGCAGTGAAACAATGGCAGGGGTTGCGTTGAACACTGAAGCTTTCTTT. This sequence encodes CASSETMAGVALNTEAFF.

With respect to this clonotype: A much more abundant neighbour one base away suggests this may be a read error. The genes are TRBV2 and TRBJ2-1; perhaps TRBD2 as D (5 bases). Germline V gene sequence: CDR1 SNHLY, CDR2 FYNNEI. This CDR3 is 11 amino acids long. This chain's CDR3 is CASREADEQFF. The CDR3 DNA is TGTGCCAGCAGGGAAGCGGATGAGCAGTTCTTC.

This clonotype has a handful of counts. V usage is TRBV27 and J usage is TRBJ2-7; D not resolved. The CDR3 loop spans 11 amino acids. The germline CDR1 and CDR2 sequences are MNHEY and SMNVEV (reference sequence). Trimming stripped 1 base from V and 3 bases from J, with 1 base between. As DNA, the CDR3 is TGTGCCAGCAGTTTATGCTACGAGCAGTACTTC. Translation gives CASSLCYEQYF.

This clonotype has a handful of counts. CDR3 in amino acids: CASSLTGGGDQPQHF. CDR3 coding DNA: TGTGCCAGCAGTTTAACAGGGGGCGGGGATCAGCCCCAGCATTTT. The V call is TRBV27, the J call TRBJ1-5; 9 bases are a match to TRBD1. V shed 2 bases and J 5 bases; nucleotides not matched to a gene: 4. This CDR3 has 15 residues. Germline CDR1 reads MNHEY; CDR2 reads SMNVEV (reference sequence).

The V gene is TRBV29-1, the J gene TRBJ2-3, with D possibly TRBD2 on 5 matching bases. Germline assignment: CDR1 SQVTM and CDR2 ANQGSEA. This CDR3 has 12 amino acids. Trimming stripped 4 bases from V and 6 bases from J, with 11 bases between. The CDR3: CSVGGYRDTQYF. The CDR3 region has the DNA TGCAGCGTTGGCGGGTATAGGGATACGCAGTATTTT.

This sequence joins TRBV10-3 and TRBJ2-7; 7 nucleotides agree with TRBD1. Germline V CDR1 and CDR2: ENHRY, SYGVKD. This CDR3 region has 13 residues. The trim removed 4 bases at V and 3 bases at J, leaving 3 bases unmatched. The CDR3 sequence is CAISATGNYEQYF. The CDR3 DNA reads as TGTGCCATCAGTGCGACAGGGAACTACGAGCAGTACTTC.

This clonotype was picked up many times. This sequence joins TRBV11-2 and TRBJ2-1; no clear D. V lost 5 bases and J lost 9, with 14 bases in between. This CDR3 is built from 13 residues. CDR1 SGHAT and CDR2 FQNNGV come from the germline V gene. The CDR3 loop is CASSNLQDSEQFF. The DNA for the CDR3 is TGTGCCAGCAGCAACCTGCAGGATAGTGAGCAGTTCTTC.

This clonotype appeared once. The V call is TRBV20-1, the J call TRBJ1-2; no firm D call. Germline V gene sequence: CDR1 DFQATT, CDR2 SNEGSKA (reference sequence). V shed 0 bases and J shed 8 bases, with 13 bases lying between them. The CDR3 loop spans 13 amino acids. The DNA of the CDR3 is TGCAGTGCTAGAGAACGGGATCGGTGGGGCTACACCTTC. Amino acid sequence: CSARERDRWGYTF.

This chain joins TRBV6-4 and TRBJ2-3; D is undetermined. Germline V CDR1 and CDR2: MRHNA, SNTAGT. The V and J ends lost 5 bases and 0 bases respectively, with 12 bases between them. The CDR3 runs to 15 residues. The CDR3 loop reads CASSQTGSSTDTQYF. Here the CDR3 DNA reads TGTGCCAGCAGTCAGACTGGATCTAGCACAGATACGCAGTATTTT.

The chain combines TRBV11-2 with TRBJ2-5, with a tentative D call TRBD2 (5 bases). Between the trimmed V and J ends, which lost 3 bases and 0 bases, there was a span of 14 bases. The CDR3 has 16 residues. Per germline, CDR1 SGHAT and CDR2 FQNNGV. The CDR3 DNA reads TGTGCCAGCAGCTTCGGGGATCGACGGTACCAAGAGACCCAGTACTTC. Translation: CASSFGDRRYQETQYF.